What follows describes a single T cell receptor beta chain. Its matching antigen is unknown. Time point reported: 2015-2016 season, 7 days after influenza vaccination. Vaccine contraindications, substance abuse, HIV/AIDS, active malignancy and active illness excluded donors. ICOS+CD38+ and ICOS-CD38- fractions were sorted from non-naive CD4+CXCR5+PD-1+ cells. The data were produced by immunoSEQ multiplex PCR, yet TCRdb's version contains in-frame clones alone and is incomplete. The data hold roughly 470 clones, with 82% observed a single time. This specimen belongs to a study of follicular helper T cells after annual influenza vaccination. Background on the study: Sampling occurred days 0, 7 and 28 after each influenza vaccination.

Study-level findings and limits: ICOS+CD38+ cTfh clonality change tracked circulating plasmablast frequency change.

This sequence originates from an adult who received the influenza vaccine. The sample was CXCR5+ CD38+ circulating T follicular helper cells from blood, taken 7 days after influenza vaccination. As to subset: circulating Tfh, non-naive CD4+CXCR5+PD-1+ (ICOS+CD38+ or ICOS-CD38-).

The CDR3 is CASSWETARNEQFF. CDR3 nucleotide sequence: TGTGCCAGCAGTTGGGAGACCGCGAGAAATGAGCAGTTCTTC. The gene calls are TRBV27 and TRBJ2-1; D possibly corresponds to TRBD2 (5 bases). CDR3 size: 14 residues. Trimming took 4 bases from V and 7 from J, leaving 14 bases between them. The germline gives CDR1 MNHEY, CDR2 SMNVEV (reference sequence).